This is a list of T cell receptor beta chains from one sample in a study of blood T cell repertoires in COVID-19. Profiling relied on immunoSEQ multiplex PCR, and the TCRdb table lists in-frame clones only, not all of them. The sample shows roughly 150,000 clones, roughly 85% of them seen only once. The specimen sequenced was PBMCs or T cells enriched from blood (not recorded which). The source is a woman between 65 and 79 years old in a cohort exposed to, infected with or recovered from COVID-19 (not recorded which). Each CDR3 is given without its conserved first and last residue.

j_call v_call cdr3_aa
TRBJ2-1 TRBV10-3 AMRPGQGAGNEQF
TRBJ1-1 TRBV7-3 ASSRKGGMTEAF
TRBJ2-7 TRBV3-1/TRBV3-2 ASSRLSPASAYEQY
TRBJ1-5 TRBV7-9 ASSTTDQPQH
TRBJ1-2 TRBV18 ASSPVSVVLNYGYT
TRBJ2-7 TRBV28 ASRTGLLYEQY
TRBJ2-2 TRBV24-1 ATREAGTANTGELF
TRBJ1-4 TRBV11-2 ASTRNEKLF
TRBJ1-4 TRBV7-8 ASSLERDREPTNEKLF
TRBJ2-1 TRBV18 ASSPPGQPWDEQF
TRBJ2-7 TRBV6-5 ASSPRTGTYEQY
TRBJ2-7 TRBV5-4 ASSLATSGRAEQY
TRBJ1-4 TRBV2 ASSVQPRGKLF
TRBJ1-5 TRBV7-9 ASSSGVQPQH
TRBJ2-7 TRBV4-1 ASSQERGSDYEQY
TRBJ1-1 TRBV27 ASRRVGNTEAF
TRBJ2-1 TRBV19 ASSKAVTRKGLNEQF
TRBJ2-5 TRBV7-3 ASSLNTGEKETQY
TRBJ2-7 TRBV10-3 AITNLGQDGEQY
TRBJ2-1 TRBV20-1 SARTSGGQF
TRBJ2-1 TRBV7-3 ASSSFSGQKF
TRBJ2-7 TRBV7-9 ASSPIGRETSYEQY
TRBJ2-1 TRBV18 ASSPRDSGSSINNEQF
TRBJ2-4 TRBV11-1 ASSSPGRGNIQY
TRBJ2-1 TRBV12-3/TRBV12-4 ASSFWAGNEQF
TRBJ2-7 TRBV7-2 ASSTRQGSGEQY
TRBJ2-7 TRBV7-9 ASSRRLTGVEQY
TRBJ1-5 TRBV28 ASSSGNHQPQH
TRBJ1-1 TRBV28 ASSLYIRTGRVLNTEAF
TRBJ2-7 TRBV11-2 ASSFRQGYEQY
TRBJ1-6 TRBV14 ASSQSRAGDSPLH
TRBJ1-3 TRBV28 ASSFQVGNTIY
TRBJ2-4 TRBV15 ATSSSTSGDIQY
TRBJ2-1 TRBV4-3 ASSQDIRQGYNEQF
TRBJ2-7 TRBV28 ASSLPDRDEQY
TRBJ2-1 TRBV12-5 ASGLVRSSSEQF
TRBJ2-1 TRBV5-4 ASRRGLASPYNEQF
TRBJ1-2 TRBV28 ASSFYRDRVGYT
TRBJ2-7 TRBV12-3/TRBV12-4 ASSFSGGEQY
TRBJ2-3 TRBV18 ASSPSTADTQY
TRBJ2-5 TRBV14 ASSQVRATRETQY
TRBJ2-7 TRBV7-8 ASSLVNGKGEQY
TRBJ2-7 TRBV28 ASSLGQGGYEQY
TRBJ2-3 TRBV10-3 AISESSGSADTQY
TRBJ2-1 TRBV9 ASSVDPGTSGRNEQF
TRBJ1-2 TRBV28 ASSLIQGRGYT
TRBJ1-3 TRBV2 ASSRGWSGNTIY
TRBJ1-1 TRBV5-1 ASSLQGTVNTEAF
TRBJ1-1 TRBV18 ASSPSQGRSTEAF
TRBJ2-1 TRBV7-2 ASSLHVGETSSYNEQF
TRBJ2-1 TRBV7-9 ASSLGWGDEQF